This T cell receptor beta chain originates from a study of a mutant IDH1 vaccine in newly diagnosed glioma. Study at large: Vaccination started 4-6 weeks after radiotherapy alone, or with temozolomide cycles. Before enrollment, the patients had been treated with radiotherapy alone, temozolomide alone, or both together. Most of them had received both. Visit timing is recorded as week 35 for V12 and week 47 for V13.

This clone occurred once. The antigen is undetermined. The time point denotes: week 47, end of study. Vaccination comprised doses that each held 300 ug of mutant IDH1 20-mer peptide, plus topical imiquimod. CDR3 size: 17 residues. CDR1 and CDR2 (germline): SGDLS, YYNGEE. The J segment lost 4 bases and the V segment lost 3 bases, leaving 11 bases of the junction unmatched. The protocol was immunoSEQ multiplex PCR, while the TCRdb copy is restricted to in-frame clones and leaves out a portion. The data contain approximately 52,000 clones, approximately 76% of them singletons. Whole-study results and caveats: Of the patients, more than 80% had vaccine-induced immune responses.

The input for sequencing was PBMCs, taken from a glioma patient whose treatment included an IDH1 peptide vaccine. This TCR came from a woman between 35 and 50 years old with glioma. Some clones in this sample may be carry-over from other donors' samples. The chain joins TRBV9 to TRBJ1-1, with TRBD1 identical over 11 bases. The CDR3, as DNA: TGTGCCAGCAGCGCCGCTGGACAGGGGGCGGGGGGCACTGAAGCTTTCTTT. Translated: CASSAAGQGAGGTEAFF.